The 6 T cell receptor beta chains listed next were all sequenced from one sample in a study of metastatic and nonmetastatic thyroid tumors. With MiXCR, TCRdb reprocessed the PCR reads. The profile covers approximately 30,000 clones, with roughly 15% appearing a single time and around 3.7% taken by the ten largest. Before thyroid surgery, none of the patients had received any treatment. Sequenced material: blood. The receptors here all came from a female donor with papillary thyroid cancer or a benign thyroid nodule (not recorded which). Some clones in this sample may be carry-over from other donors' samples.

This clone was picked up many times. The chain couples TRBV27 to TRBJ1-1; the D gene is possibly TRBD1 (5 bases). V lost 5 bases to trimming and J lost 3 bases, with 16 bases between them. The CDR3 has 15 amino acids. Germline loops: CDR1 MNHEY, CDR2 SMNVEV (reference sequence). The DNA for the CDR3 is TGTGCCAGCAGTGGGAGGGGTAGCGGGTACACTGAAGCTTTCTTT. Encoded protein: CASSGRGSGYTEAFF.

With regard to this clone: A read error may be the cause here, since a much bigger clone is one base away. This chain links TRBV11-1 with TRBJ2-1, with 13 bases that match TRBD2. The CDR3 is 20 residues long. With V trimmed by 5 bases and J by 7 bases, 20 bases remained unmatched. The germline gives CDR1 SGHAT, CDR2 FQDESV (reference sequence). The chain's CDR3 is CASSAPKPYGLAGVENEQFF. The CDR3, as DNA: TGTGCCAGCAGCGCCCCCAAACCCTATGGACTAGCGGGAGTGGAAAATGAGCAGTTCTTC.

The chain has TRBV20-1 and TRBJ2-1, with unresolved D. Germline V gene lookup returns CDR1 DFQATT and CDR2 SNEGSKA (reference sequence). This CDR3 spans 11 amino acids. V was cut by 6 bases and J by 7 bases, with 10 bases left in between. CDR3 DNA sequence: TGCAGTGCCCCGGTGTTAAATGAGCAGTTCTTC. This codes for CSAPVLNEQFF.

The rearrangement uses TRBV20-1 and TRBJ2-7, with no clear D. This CDR3 comprises 15 residues. Looked up from germline, CDR1 is DFQATT and CDR2 is SNEGSKA (reference sequence). The ends were cut back, 0 bases at V and 2 bases at J, with 14 bases in the middle. In DNA form, the CDR3 reads TGCAGTGCTAGAGATTTTCTGCAGAACACCTACGAGCAGTACTTC. Translating gives CSARDFLQNTYEQYF.

In its sample, this clone was seen a few times. The rearrangement links TRBV6-6 to TRBJ1-3, with D perhaps matching TRBD1 (5 bases). V was clipped by 1 base and J by 0 bases, with 13 bases between them. Germline values: CDR1 MNHNY, CDR2 SVGAGI (reference sequence). CDR3 length: 17 amino acids. The CDR3: CASSYFGQPSSGNTIYF. The CDR3 nucleotides read TGTGCCAGCAGTTACTTCGGACAACCGAGCTCTGGAAACACCATATATTTT.

This clone was observed at least ten times. This chain joins TRBV7-9 and TRBJ2-3; D remains unclear. The germline V and J ends were trimmed by 2 bases and 6 bases, with 12 bases remaining between them. The CDR3 is made up of 14 amino acids. The germline V gene has CDR1 SEHNR and CDR2 FQNEAQ (reference sequence). The CDR3 spells CASSLSSTRDTQYF. The CDR3 nucleotides are TGTGCCAGCAGCTTATCCTCGACTCGGGATACGCAGTATTTT. Combining the CDR3 with reference TRBV7-9 and TRBJ2-3 gives the whole variable domain DTGVSQNPRHKITKRGQNVTFRCDPISEHNRLYWYRQTLGQGPEFLTYFQNEAQLEKSRLLSDRFSAERPKGSFSTLEIQRTEQGDSAMYLCASSLSSTRDTQYFGPGTRLTVL.